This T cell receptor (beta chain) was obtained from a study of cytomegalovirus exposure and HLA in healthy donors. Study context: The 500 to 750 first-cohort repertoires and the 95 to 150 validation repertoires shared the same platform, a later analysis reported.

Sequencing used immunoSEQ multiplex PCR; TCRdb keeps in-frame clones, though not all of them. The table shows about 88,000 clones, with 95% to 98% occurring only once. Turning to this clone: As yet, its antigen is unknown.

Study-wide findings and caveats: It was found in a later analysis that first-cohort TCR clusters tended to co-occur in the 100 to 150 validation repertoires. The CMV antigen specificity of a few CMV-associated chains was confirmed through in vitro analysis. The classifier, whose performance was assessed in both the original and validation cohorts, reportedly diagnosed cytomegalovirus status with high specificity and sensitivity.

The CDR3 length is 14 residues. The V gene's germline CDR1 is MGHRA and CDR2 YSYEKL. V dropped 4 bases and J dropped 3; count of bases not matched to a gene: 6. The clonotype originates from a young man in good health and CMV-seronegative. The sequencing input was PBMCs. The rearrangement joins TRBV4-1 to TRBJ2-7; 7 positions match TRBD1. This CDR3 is CASSRVSGGYEQYF. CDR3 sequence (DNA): TGCGCCAGCAGCCGTGTATCAGGGGGCTACGAGCAGTACTTC.